A single sample is the source of the 15 T cell receptor beta chains below, sequenced in a study of control samples from healthy donors and cancer patients. Assay used: immunoSEQ multiplex PCR; TCRdb lists only in-frame clones, some missing. The table has about 38,000 clones, approximately 82% seen once; the top ten hold around a fifth. What was sequenced was PBMCs. All receptors come from a woman aged 60-75 years with lung cancer.

The chain couples TRBV9 to TRBJ1-3, with TRBD1 identical over 8 bases. Germline V lookup: CDR1 SGDLS, CDR2 YYNGEE. The V and J ends lost 4 bases and 4 bases, in that order; junction bases with no gene match: 7. There are 15 residues in the CDR3. The DNA of the CDR3 is TGTGCCAGCAGCTCCGGACAGGGCGCGGGAAACACCATATATTTT. Residues: CASSSGQGAGNTIYF.

The rearrangement joins TRBV29-1 to TRBJ2-3; no clear D. There are 13 residues in the CDR3. From germline, CDR1 is SQVTM and CDR2 ANQGSEA. V was clipped by 0 bases and J by 5 bases, with 9 bases between them. The CDR3 region is CSVEDSARDTQYF. In DNA form, the CDR3 reads TGCAGCGTTGAAGATTCGGCTAGAGATACGCAGTATTTT.

A single count supports this clone. Mismatch with germline at one junction end may stem from a read error. This chain uses TRBV3-1 (or the pseudogene TRBV3-2) with TRBJ2-1, with D maybe TRBD2 (6 bases). Per the germline V gene, CDR1 is LGHDT and CDR2 is YNNKEL (reference sequence). CDR3 length: 12 residues. DNA for the CDR3: TGTGCCAGCAGCCAAGGGAGGGCCCACCGACTCTTC. Residues: CASSQGRAHRLF.

This chain joins TRBV5-1 and TRBJ1-1; D unclear. CDR1 is SGHRS, CDR2 YFSETQ, per germline. The CDR3 is 10 amino acids. Trimming removed 0 bases from V and 7 bases from J, with 1 base in between. CDR3 nucleotides: TGCGCCAGCAGCTTGGGTGAAGCTTTCTTT. Translation gives CASSLGEAFF.

The chain uses TRBV27 and TRBJ1-3; D is unresolved. Looked up from germline, CDR1 is MNHEY and CDR2 is SMNVEV (reference sequence). V gave up 4 bases and J gave up 0 bases, with 13 bases separating them. The CDR3 has 16 amino acids. The CDR3 reads CASSWDALSSGNTIYF. CDR3 nucleotides: TGTGCCAGCAGTTGGGATGCGCTCTCCTCTGGAAACACCATATATTTT.

V gene TRBV19 combines with J gene TRBJ1-2; a weak D match, TRBD1 (6 bases). V lost 7 bases to trimming and J lost 4 bases, with 13 bases between them. CDR1 LNHDA and CDR2 SQIVND come from the germline V gene (reference sequence). The CDR3 contains 13 residues. The DNA of the CDR3 is TGTGCCAGTACTGCCAGGGGTATCTATGGCTACACCTTC. This sequence encodes CASTARGIYGYTF.

The chain is built from TRBV6-2 or TRBV6-3 and TRBJ1-2; 9 bases fit TRBD1. The V segment lost 5 bases and the J segment 3 bases; nucleotides outside the gene matches: 7. The CDR3 contains 15 residues. Germline V gene sequence: CDR1 MNHEY, CDR2 SVGEGT. In nucleotides, the CDR3 is TGTGCCAGCAGTAACAGGGGGCGAAGCGACTATGGCTACACCTTC. Protein: CASSNRGRSDYGYTF.

The V call is TRBV6-5, the J call TRBJ1-1; D remains unclear. Germline V gene sequence: CDR1 MNHEY, CDR2 SVGAGI. V was clipped by 2 bases and J by 1 base, with 5 bases between them. There are 13 residues in the CDR3. The CDR3 nucleotides read TGTGCCAGCAGTTACAAGCAGAACACTGAAGCTTTCTTT. Its protein product is CASSYKQNTEAFF.

The chain joins TRBV7-8 to TRBJ2-2; the D gene is possibly TRBD2 (6 bases). The V and J ends lost 7 bases and 1 base respectively, with 13 bases between them. The CDR3 is 15 amino acids. Germline CDR1 is SGHVS and CDR2 is FQNEAQ. In DNA form, the CDR3 reads TGTGCCAGCACCCCTTGGGGGGTGAACACCGGGGAGCTGTTTTTT. It specifies CASTPWGVNTGELFF.

The V call is TRBV28, the J call TRBJ1-6; no reliable D call. The germline V and J ends were trimmed by 8 bases and 5 bases, with 10 bases remaining between them. Germline CDR1 reads MDHEN; CDR2 reads SYDVKM. The CDR3 totals 13 residues. The CDR3 DNA follows: TGTGCCAGCCGTGATAGAGATAATTCACCCCTCCACTTT. Translation gives CASRDRDNSPLHF.

V and J are TRBV5-1 and TRBJ2-7; TRBD2 is a possible D gene (5 bases). CDR3 length: 15 residues. CDR1 SGHRS and CDR2 YFSETQ come from the germline V gene. V lost 4 bases, J lost 3 bases, and 17 bases lay in between. The DNA of the CDR3 is TGCGCCAGCAGCCCTGCAGAGGGCCCTTTCTACGAGCAGTACTTC. This gives the protein CASSPAEGPFYEQYF.

The chain recombines TRBV6-6 with TRBJ1-1, with D perhaps TRBD1 (5 bases). Deletions cut 5 bases from V and 5 bases from J, with 12 bases between. The germline gives CDR1 MNHNY, CDR2 SVGAGI (reference sequence). The CDR3 has 13 residues. Here the CDR3 DNA reads TGTGCCAGCAGTCCCCCAGGGTTAACTGAAGCTTTCTTT. This sequence encodes CASSPPGLTEAFF.

The chain employs TRBV7-3 and TRBJ2-3, with a weak D call TRBD1 (6 bases). The CDR3 runs 14 residues. CDR1 is SGHTA, CDR2 FQGTGA, per germline. Trimming stripped 4 bases from V and 5 bases from J, with 13 bases between. CDR3 nucleotide sequence: TGTGCCAGCAGCTATCAGGGGCAGGGAGATACGCAGTATTTT. This translates into CASSYQGQGDTQYF. Using reference TRBV7-3 and TRBJ2-3 for the parts outside the CDR3, the full variable domain is GAGVSQTPSNKVTEKGKYVELRCDPISGHTALYWYRQSLGQGPEFLIYFQGTGAADDSGLPNDRFFAVRPEGSVSTLKIQRTERGDSAVYLCASSYQGQGDTQYFGPGTRLTVL.

This clone was found once. The chain has TRBV5-1 and TRBJ2-5; either TRBD1 or TRBD2 may fit D (7 bases each). V lost 0 bases, J lost 0 bases, and 15 bases lay in between. The germline V gene has CDR1 SGHRS and CDR2 YFSETQ. This CDR3 spans 17 amino acids. CDR3 residues: CASSLARGGLYQETQYF. Here the CDR3 DNA reads TGCGCCAGCAGCTTGGCCAGGGGGGGCCTTTACCAAGAGACCCAGTACTTC.

The genes are TRBV6-5 and TRBJ2-3; the D gene is possibly TRBD1 (5 bases). CDR1 is MNHEY and CDR2 is SVGAGI in the germline V gene. Trimming cost V 7 bases and J 4 bases, with 15 bases left between them. CDR3 size: 14 residues. The CDR3 spells CASTRTQGADTQYF. The CDR3, as DNA: TGTGCCAGCACTCGGACACAAGGGGCAGATACGCAGTATTTT.